The source of this T cell receptor (beta chain) is a study of blood T cell repertoires in COVID-19. Across the whole study: Some COVID-19 samples were acute and others convalescent; all came from the United States, Italy and Spain. PBMCs, B-cell-depleted T cells, or T cells were the source of the cDNA or gDNA that made up the material.

CDR1 and CDR2 from the germline V gene are SGHNT and YYREEE (reference sequence). The CDR3 is made up of 16 amino acids. The germline V and J ends were trimmed by 0 bases and 4 bases, with 11 bases remaining between them. Authors' data handling: The assay estimated nucleated cells by amplifying reference gene primers. Clones were read by immunoSEQ multiplex PCR, and TCRdb kept only the in-frame ones, dropping some. V, J and clone size derive from that table, while D and trimming were established from the DNA sequence. Of tens of thousands of clones in the sample, about 88% were seen once. The sequence was obtained from a woman of 80 years or more with active COVID-19. The sample comprised peripheral blood. The V call is TRBV5-4, the J call TRBJ2-6; D not certain. CDR3 sequence reads: CASSLAFPRGANVLTF. DNA for the CDR3: TGTGCCAGCAGCTTGGCGTTTCCGAGGGGGGCCAACGTCCTGACTTTC.